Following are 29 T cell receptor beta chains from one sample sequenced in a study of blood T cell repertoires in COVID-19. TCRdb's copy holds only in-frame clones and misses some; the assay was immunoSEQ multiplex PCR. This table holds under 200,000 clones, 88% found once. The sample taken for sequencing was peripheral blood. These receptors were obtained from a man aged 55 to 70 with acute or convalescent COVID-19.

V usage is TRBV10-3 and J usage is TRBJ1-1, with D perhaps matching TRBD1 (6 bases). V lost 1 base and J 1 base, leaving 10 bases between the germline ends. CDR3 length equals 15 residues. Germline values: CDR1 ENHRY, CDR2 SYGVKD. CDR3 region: CAISEFGTRNTEAFF. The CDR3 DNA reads TGTGCCATCAGTGAGTTTGGGACAAGGAACACTGAAGCTTTCTTT.

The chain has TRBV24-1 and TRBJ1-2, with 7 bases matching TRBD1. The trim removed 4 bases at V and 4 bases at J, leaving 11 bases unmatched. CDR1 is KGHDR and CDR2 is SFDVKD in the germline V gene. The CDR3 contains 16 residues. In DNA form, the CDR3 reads TGTGCCACCAGTGACCCCGGGCAGGGGGAGGCCTATGGCTACACCTTC. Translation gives CATSDPGQGEAYGYTF.

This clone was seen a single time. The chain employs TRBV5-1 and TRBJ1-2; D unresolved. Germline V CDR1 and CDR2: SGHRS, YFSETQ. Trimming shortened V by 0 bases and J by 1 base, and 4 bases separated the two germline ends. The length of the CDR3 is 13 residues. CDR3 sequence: CASSLAVNYGYTF. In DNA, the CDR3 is TGCGCCAGCAGCTTGGCTGTTAACTATGGCTACACCTTC.

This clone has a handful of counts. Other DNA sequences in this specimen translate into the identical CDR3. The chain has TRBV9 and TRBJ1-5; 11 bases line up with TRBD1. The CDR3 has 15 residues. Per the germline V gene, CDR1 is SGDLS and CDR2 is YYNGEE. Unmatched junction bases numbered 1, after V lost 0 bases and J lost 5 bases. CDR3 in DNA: TGTGCCAGCAGCGTAGGGACAGGGGGCGATCAGCCCCAGCATTTT. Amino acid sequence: CASSVGTGGDQPQHF. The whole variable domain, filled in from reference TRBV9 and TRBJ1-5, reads DSGVTQTPKHLITATGQRVTLRCSPRSGDLSVYWYQQSLDQGLQFLIQYYNGEERAKGNILERFSAQQFPDLHSELNLSSLELGDSALYFCASSVGTGGDQPQHFGDGTRLSIL.

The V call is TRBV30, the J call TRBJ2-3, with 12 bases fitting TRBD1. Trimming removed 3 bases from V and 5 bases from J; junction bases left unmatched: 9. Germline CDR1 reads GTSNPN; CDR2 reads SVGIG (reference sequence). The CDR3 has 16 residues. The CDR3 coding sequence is TGTGCCTGGAGCCGGATGGGACAGGGGGCAAGAGATACGCAGTATTTT. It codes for CAWSRMGQGARDTQYF.

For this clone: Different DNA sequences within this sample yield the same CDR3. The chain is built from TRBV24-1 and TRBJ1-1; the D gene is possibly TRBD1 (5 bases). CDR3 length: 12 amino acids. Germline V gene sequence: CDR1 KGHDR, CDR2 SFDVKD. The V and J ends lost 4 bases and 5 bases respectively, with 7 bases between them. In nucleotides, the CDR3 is TGTGCCACCAGTGACCCAGGGACTGAAGCTTTCTTT. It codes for CATSDPGTEAFF.

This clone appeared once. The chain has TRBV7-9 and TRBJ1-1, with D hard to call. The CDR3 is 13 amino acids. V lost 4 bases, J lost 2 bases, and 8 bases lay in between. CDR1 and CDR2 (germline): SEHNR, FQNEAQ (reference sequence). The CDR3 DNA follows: TGTGCCAGCAGCTATGGAGGAAACACTGAAGCTTTCTTT. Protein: CASSYGGNTEAFF.

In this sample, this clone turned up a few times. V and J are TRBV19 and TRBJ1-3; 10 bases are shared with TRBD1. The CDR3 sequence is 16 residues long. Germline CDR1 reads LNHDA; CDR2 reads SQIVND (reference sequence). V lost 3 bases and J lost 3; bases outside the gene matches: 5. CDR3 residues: CASSIPGQGNGNTIYF. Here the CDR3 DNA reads TGTGCCAGTAGTATCCCGGGACAGGGGAATGGAAACACCATATATTTT.

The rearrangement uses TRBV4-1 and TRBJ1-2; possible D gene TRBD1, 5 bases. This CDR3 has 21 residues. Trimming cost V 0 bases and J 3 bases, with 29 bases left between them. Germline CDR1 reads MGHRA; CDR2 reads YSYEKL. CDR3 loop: CASSQDREGAGRPLSHYGYTF. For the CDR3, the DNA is TGCGCCAGCAGCCAAGATAGGGAAGGGGCAGGGAGGCCCCTATCCCACTATGGCTACACCTTC.

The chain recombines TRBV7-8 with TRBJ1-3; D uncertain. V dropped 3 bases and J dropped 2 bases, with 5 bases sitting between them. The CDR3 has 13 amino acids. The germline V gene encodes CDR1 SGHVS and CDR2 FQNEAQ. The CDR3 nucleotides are TGTGCCAGCAGCTTCTCAGCTGGAAACACCATATATTTT. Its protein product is CASSFSAGNTIYF.

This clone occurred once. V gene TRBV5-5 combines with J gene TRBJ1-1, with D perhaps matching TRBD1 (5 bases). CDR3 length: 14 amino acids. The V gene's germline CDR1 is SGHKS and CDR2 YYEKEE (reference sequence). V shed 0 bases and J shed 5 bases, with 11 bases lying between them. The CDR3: CASSLVSGRTEAFF. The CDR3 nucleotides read TGTGCCAGCAGCTTGGTTTCAGGGAGGACTGAAGCTTTCTTT.

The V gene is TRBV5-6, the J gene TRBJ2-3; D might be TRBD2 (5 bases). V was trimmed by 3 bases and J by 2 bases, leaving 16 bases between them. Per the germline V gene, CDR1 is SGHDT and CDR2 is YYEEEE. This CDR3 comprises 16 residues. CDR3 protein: CASSSPLAQYTDTQYF. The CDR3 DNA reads TGTGCCAGCAGCTCCCCCCTAGCCCAGTACACAGATACGCAGTATTTT.

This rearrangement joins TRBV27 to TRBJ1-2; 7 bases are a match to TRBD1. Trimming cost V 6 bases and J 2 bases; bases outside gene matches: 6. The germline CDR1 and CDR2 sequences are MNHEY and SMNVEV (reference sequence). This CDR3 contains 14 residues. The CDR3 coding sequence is TGTGCCAGCAGATCATCCAGGGGGAACTATGGCTACACCTTC. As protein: CASRSSRGNYGYTF.

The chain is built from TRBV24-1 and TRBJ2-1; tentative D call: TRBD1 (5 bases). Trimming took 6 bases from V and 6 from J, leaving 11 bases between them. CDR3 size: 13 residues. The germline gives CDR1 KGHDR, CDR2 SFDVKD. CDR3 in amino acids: CATSFGATNEQFF. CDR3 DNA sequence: TGTGCCACCAGTTTTGGGGCTACCAATGAGCAGTTCTTC.

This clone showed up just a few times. The DNA of the CDR3 is TGTGCCAGCAGCGTAGGGGCGGGGACGAACTATGGCTACACCTTC. It encodes CASSVGAGTNYGYTF. The chain recombines TRBV9 with TRBJ1-2, with D maybe TRBD1 (5 bases). V lost 0 bases and J lost 2, with 11 bases in between. Germline CDR1 and CDR2: SGDLS and YYNGEE. The CDR3 contains 15 residues.

The CDR3 reads CASSRGWADTQYF. Here the CDR3 DNA reads TGTGCCAGCAGCAGGGGTTGGGCAGATACGCAGTATTTT. V is TRBV6-5 and J is TRBJ2-3; perhaps TRBD1 as D (6 bases). With 6 bases removed from V and 4 bases from J, the gap between germline ends came to 11 bases. The germline CDR1 and CDR2 sequences are MNHEY and SVGAGI. CDR3 length: 13 amino acids.

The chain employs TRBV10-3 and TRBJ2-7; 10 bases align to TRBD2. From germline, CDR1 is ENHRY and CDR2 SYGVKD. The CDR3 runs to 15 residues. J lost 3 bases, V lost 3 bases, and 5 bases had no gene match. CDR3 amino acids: CAISDPSGGSYEQYV. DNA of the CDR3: TGTGCCATCAGTGATCCTAGCGGGGGTAGCTACGAGCAGTACGTC.

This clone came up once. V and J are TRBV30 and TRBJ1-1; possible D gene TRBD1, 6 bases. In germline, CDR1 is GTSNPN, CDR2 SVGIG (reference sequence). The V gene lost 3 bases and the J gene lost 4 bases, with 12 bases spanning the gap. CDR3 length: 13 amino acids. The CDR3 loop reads CAWSPGQSTEAFF. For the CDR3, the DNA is TGTGCCTGGAGCCCCGGACAGAGCACTGAAGCTTTCTTT.

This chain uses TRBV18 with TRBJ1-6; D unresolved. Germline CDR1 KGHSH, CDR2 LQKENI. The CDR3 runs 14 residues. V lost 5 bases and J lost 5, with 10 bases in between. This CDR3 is CASSELGHNSPLHF. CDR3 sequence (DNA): TGTGCCAGCTCAGAACTTGGTCATAATTCACCCCTCCACTTT.

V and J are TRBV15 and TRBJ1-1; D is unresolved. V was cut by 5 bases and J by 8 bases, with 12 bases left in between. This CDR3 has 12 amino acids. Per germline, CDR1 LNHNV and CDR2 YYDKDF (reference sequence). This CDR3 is CATSGDTTEAFF. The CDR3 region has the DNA TGTGCCACCAGCGGCGACACGACCGAAGCTTTCTTT.

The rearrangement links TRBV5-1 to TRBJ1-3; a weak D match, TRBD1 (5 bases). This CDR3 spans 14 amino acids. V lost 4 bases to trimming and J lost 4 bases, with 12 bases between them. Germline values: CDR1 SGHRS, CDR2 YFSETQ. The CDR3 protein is CASSQGVAGNTIYF. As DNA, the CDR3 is TGCGCCAGCAGCCAAGGGGTGGCCGGAAACACCATATATTTT.

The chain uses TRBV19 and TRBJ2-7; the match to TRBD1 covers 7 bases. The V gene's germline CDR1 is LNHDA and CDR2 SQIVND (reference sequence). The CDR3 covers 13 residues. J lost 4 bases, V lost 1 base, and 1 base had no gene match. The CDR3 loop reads CASSIAGGYEQYF. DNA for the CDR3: TGTGCCAGTAGTATAGCAGGGGGTTACGAGCAGTACTTC.

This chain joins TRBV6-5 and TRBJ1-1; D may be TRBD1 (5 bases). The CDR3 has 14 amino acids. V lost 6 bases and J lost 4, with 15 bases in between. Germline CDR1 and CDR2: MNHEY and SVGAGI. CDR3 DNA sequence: TGTGCCAGCAGGGGGAGGGACCCCGGCACTGAAGCTTTCTTT. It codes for CASRGRDPGTEAFF.

In DNA, the CDR3 is TGTGCAACCCGTGAGGGTAGCGGGTACTACGAGCAGTACTTC. Translated, it gives CATREGSGYYEQYF. The rearrangement joins TRBV11-3 to TRBJ2-7; 7 bases align to TRBD2. CDR1 is SGHNT, CDR2 YENEEA, per germline. This CDR3 spans 14 amino acids.

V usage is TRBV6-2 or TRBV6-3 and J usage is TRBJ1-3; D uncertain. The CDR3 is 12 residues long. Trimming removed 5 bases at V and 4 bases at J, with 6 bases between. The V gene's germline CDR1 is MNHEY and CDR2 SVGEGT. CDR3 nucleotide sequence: TGTGCCAGCAGTGCTACCGGAAACACCATATATTTT. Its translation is CASSATGNTIYF.

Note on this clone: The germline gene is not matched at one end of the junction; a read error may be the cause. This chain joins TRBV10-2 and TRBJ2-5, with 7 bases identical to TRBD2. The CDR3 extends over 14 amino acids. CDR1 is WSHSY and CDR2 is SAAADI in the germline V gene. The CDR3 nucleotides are TGCCCCAGCAGTGGACGGGGGGTTCAAGAGACCCAGTACTTC. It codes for CPSSGRGVQETQYF.

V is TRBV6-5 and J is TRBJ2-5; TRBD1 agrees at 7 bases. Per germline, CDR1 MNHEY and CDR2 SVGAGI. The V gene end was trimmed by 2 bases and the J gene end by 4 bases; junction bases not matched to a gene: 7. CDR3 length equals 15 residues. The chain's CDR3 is CASSYDRVPAETQYF. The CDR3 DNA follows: TGTGCCAGCAGTTACGACAGGGTCCCGGCAGAGACCCAGTACTTC.

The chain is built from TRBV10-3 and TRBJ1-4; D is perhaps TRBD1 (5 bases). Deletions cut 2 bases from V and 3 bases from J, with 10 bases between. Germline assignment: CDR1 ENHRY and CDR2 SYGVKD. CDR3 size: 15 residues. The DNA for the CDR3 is TGTGCCATCAGTGAGGGGGGGGGTGCTAATGAAAAACTGTTTTTT. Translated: CAISEGGGANEKLFF.

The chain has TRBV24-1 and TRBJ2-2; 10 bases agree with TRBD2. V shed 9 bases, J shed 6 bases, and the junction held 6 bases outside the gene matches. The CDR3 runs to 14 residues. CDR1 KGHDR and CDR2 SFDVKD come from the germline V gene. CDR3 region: CATGLAGVPGELFF. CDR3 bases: TGTGCCACCGGGCTAGCGGGGGTACCCGGGGAGCTGTTTTTT.